These 28 T cell receptor beta chains came from one sample sequenced in a study of blood T cell repertoires in COVID-19. Assay: immunoSEQ multiplex PCR; the TCRdb copy retains only in-frame clones and omits some. The sample lists around 180,000 clones, 88% occurring once. Sequencing input: peripheral blood. The receptors were gathered from a human donor in a cohort sampled during active COVID-19.

The rearrangement links TRBV18 to TRBJ1-1; maybe TRBD1 (6 bases). Germline lookup yields CDR1 KGHSH and CDR2 LQKENI. The CDR3 covers 13 residues. V lost 8 bases, J lost 8 bases, and 18 bases lay in between. CDR3 nucleotides: TGTGCCAGCGCCTCCGACAGGAACCAAGAAGCTTTCTTT. Its protein product is CASASDRNQEAFF.

This rearrangement joins TRBV9 to TRBJ2-3, with 9 bases that match TRBD2. Trimming took 2 bases from V and 2 from J; bases not matched to a gene: 3. Germline V gives CDR1 SGDLS, CDR2 YYNGEE. This CDR3 is 15 amino acids long. The CDR3 loop is CASSVSSGVTDTQYF. The CDR3 region has the DNA TGTGCCAGCAGCGTTTCTAGCGGGGTCACAGATACGCAGTATTTT.

In the case of this clone: Mismatch with germline at one junction end may stem from a read error. The chain is built from TRBV28 and TRBJ2-5; 11 bases fit TRBD1. CDR1 MDHEN and CDR2 SYDVKM come from the germline V gene. This CDR3 has 15 residues. CDR3 amino acids: CASSFVDRGQGTQYF. Written as DNA, the CDR3 is TGTGCCAGCAGTTTCGTGGACAGGGGGCAAGGGACCCAGTACTTC.

The chain employs TRBV5-1 and TRBJ2-7, with 8 bases aligning to TRBD1. The germline gives CDR1 SGHRS, CDR2 YFSETQ. The CDR3 totals 14 residues. The V and J ends lost 0 bases and 4 bases, in that order; junction bases with no gene match: 3. The CDR3 DNA sequence: TGCGCCAGCAGCTTGGAAGGACAGGGTTACGAGCAGTACTTC. Translation gives CASSLEGQGYEQYF.

For the CDR3, the DNA is TGTGCCAGCTCACCACCGGGGGCAGGGGGGATCCGTCTACAAGAGACCCAGTACTTC. This translates into CASSPPGAGGIRLQETQYF. The V and J genes are TRBV18 and TRBJ2-5, with D perhaps matching TRBD1 (7 bases). V shed 0 bases and J shed 2 bases, with 22 bases lying between them. The length of the CDR3 is 19 residues. Germline CDR1 KGHSH, CDR2 LQKENI.

The CDR3: CASSLVGGMNYGYTF. The CDR3 DNA sequence: TGTGCCAGCAGCTTGGTCGGGGGAATGAACTATGGCTACACCTTC. The chain carries TRBV5-5 and TRBJ1-2, with D possibly TRBD1 on 5 matching bases. Germline assignment: CDR1 SGHKS and CDR2 YYEKEE (reference sequence). The CDR3 is 15 amino acids. V gave up 0 bases and J gave up 2 bases, with 11 bases separating them.

This chain uses TRBV2 with TRBJ2-5, with a tentative D call TRBD2 (5 bases). The CDR3 is made up of 12 amino acids. The ends were cut back, 6 bases at V and 4 bases at J, with 9 bases in the middle. Looked up from germline, CDR1 is SNHLY and CDR2 is FYNNEI. The CDR3 DNA sequence: TGTGCCAGCAGACCAGGAGGAGAGACCCAGTACTTC. It is translated as CASRPGGETQYF.

CDR3 in DNA: TGTGCCAGCTCACCATCCGACAGGGCGAACACTGAAGCTTTCTTT. Encoded protein: CASSPSDRANTEAFF. The chain employs TRBV18 and TRBJ1-1, with 7 bases identical to TRBD1. The CDR3 is 15 residues long. The trim removed 2 bases at V and 1 base at J, leaving 4 bases unmatched. In germline, CDR1 is KGHSH, CDR2 LQKENI.

V gene TRBV7-9 combines with J gene TRBJ2-1; D perhaps matches TRBD1 (5 bases). Trimming removed 1 base at V and 12 bases at J, with 13 bases between. The CDR3 has 13 amino acids. The germline CDR1 and CDR2 sequences are SEHNR and FQNEAQ (reference sequence). Here the CDR3 reads CASSLVQSRGQFF. CDR3 nucleotide sequence: TGTGCCAGCAGCTTAGTGCAATCAAGGGGGCAGTTCTTC.

V is TRBV5-1 and J is TRBJ1-1; 7 positions agree with TRBD1. Trimming at V came to 7 bases and at J to 5 bases, leaving 8 bases not matched to a gene. The CDR3 loop spans 13 amino acids. Looked up from germline, CDR1 is SGHRS and CDR2 is YFSETQ. The CDR3 is CASGPTGLTEAFF. CDR3 sequence (DNA): TGCGCCAGCGGACCGACAGGGTTGACTGAAGCTTTCTTT.

In DNA, the CDR3 is TGTGCCAGTGCACTAGCGGGGTCGGGTGAGCAGTTCTTC. Its translation: CASALAGSGEQFF. This chain connects TRBV19 to TRBJ2-1; 10 positions agree with TRBD2. This CDR3 comprises 13 residues. J lost 9 bases, V lost 8 bases, and 7 bases had no gene match. CDR1 and CDR2 (germline): LNHDA, SQIVND (reference sequence).

The V gene is TRBV28, the J gene TRBJ1-5, with 9 nucleotides matching TRBD1. Per germline, CDR1 MDHEN and CDR2 SYDVKM. V shed 9 bases and J 3 bases; nucleotides not matched to a gene: 3. This CDR3 region has 13 residues. CDR3 sequence (DNA): TGTGCCAGTGACAGGGGGGTCAATCAGCCCCAGCATTTT. Translated, it gives CASDRGVNQPQHF.

The chain couples TRBV19 to TRBJ1-1, with D possibly matching TRBD1 (6 bases). CDR3 length: 13 amino acids. V was shortened by 11 bases and J by 4 bases, with 17 bases between the two germline ends. Germline values: CDR1 LNHDA, CDR2 SQIVND (reference sequence). The CDR3 sequence is CAAGRSQGTEAFF. The CDR3 coding sequence is TGTGCCGCAGGAAGGTCACAGGGCACTGAAGCTTTCTTT.

The chain combines TRBV5-5 with TRBJ2-7, with 9 bases that match TRBD1. The J segment lost 0 bases and the V segment lost 4 bases, leaving 11 bases of the junction unmatched. The germline gives CDR1 SGHKS, CDR2 YYEKEE (reference sequence). This CDR3 has 17 residues. The CDR3 region is CASSRRDETGGSYEQYF. The CDR3 nucleotides are TGTGCCAGCAGCCGACGGGACGAGACAGGGGGCTCCTACGAGCAGTACTTC.

The CDR3 reads CASSPGTGDQPQHF. CDR3 DNA: TGCGCCAGCAGCCCCGGGACAGGGGATCAGCCCCAGCATTTT. The rearrangement joins TRBV10-2 to TRBJ1-5; 10 nucleotides line up with TRBD1. The CDR3 loop spans 14 amino acids. Germline V lookup: CDR1 WSHSY, CDR2 SAAADI. V trimming: 6 bases; J trimming: 5 bases; junction bases outside the gene matches: 4.

This clone is a singleton in its sample. The chain couples TRBV10-3 to TRBJ2-7, with TRBD2 identical over 11 bases. Germline V gives CDR1 ENHRY, CDR2 SYGVKD. This CDR3 is 17 amino acids long. J lost 0 bases, V lost 0 bases, and 4 bases had no gene match. The CDR3, as DNA: TGTGCCATCAGTGAGTCGACTAGCGGGACAAGCTCCTACGAGCAGTACTTC. Residues: CAISESTSGTSSYEQYF.

The chain combines TRBV5-5 with TRBJ1-4; D may be TRBD1 (6 bases). Germline V CDR1 and CDR2: SGHKS, YYEKEE (reference sequence). This CDR3 is 15 amino acids long. The V and J ends lost 4 bases and 0 bases respectively, with 10 bases between them. CDR3 coding DNA: TGTGCCAGCAGCCCGGGACAATCAACTAATGAAAAACTGTTTTTT. Translated, it gives CASSPGQSTNEKLFF.

The rearrangement joins TRBV5-1 to TRBJ2-1; D uncertain. The CDR3 extends over 14 amino acids. Deletions cut 4 bases from V and 4 bases from J, with 12 bases between. Germline CDR1 SGHRS, CDR2 YFSETQ. The CDR3 region has the DNA TGCGCCAGCAGCGAGTACGAGGTATACAATGAGCAGTTCTTC. This codes for CASSEYEVYNEQFF.

The genes are TRBV27 and TRBJ2-6; TRBD1 might be the D (6 bases). CDR3 size: 19 residues. V was pared by 3 bases and J by 4 bases, with 22 bases between. Germline V gives CDR1 MNHEY, CDR2 SMNVEV (reference sequence). CDR3 sequence reads: CASSLVGVQGVAGANVLTF. CDR3 in DNA: TGTGCCAGCAGTTTGGTTGGAGTACAGGGCGTCGCGGGGGCCAACGTCCTGACTTTC.

The gene calls are TRBV5-6 and TRBJ2-5, with TRBD1 matching over 7 bases. Germline V gene lookup returns CDR1 SGHDT and CDR2 YYEEEE. The CDR3 extends over 14 amino acids. J gave up 2 bases and V 3 bases, and 4 bases lay outside the gene matches. The CDR3 region has the DNA TGTGCCAGCAGCTCAGTACAGGGGCAAGAGACCCAGTACTTC. This gives the protein CASSSVQGQETQYF.

The V and J genes are TRBV28 and TRBJ1-3; possible D gene TRBD1, 5 bases. This CDR3 has 13 residues. V was shortened by 8 bases and J by 9 bases, with 17 bases between the two germline ends. Per germline, CDR1 MDHEN and CDR2 SYDVKM. As DNA, the CDR3 is TGTGCCAGCCTTAGGGGCAGGGAGGCCACCATATATTTT. As protein: CASLRGREATIYF.

The V call is TRBV2, the J call TRBJ1-6; D gene ambiguous. The length of the CDR3 is 14 residues. The V gene's germline CDR1 is SNHLY and CDR2 FYNNEI. V lost 1 base to trimming and J lost 3 bases, with 4 bases between them. The CDR3 here is CASSEVRYNSPLHF. In DNA form, the CDR3 reads TGTGCCAGCAGTGAAGTGCGCTATAATTCACCCCTCCACTTT.

The chain links TRBV5-4 to TRBJ2-2, with 11 bases matching TRBD1. The germline CDR1 and CDR2 sequences are SGHNT and YYREEE (reference sequence). Unmatched junction bases numbered 5, after V lost 4 bases and J lost 0 bases. CDR3 size: 17 residues. Here the CDR3 DNA reads TGTGCCAGCAGCCCCCCGGGACAGGGGGCGAACACCGGGGAGCTGTTTTTT. Translated: CASSPPGQGANTGELFF. Variable domain in full (rest from reference TRBV5-4 and TRBJ2-2): ETGVTQSPTHLIKTRGQQVTLRCSSQSGHNTVSWYQQALGQGPQFIFQYYREEENGRGNFPPRFSGLQFPNYSSELNVNALELDDSALYLCASSPPGQGANTGELFFGEGSRLTVL.

V usage is TRBV30 and J usage is TRBJ1-1; no clear D. Germline assignment: CDR1 GTSNPN and CDR2 SVGIG (reference sequence). The V gene lost 3 bases and the J gene lost 14 bases, with 16 bases spanning the gap. This CDR3 comprises 11 residues. The CDR3 DNA is TGTGCCTGGAGCGACCGGTCTGCAGGCTTCTTT. Its translation: CAWSDRSAGFF.

The V call is TRBV10-3, the J call TRBJ2-1, with 10 positions matching TRBD1. Germline CDR1 is ENHRY and CDR2 is SYGVKD. After removal of 4 bases from V and 3 bases from J, the junction contained 0 bases not matched to a gene. The CDR3 runs to 14 residues. CDR3 in DNA: TGTGCCATCAGTGGGACAGGGGGCTACAATGAGCAGTTCTTC. Translated, it gives CAISGTGGYNEQFF.

The gene calls are TRBV5-1 and TRBJ2-7; TRBD1 matches 9 bases. Germline-derived CDR1 and CDR2 are SGHRS and YFSETQ. The CDR3 extends over 15 amino acids. Trimming removed 0 bases from V and 4 bases from J; junction bases left unmatched: 5. As DNA, the CDR3 is TGCGCCAGCAGCTTGGGGGAGGACAGGGGTTACGAGCAGTACTTC. It yields the protein CASSLGEDRGYEQYF.

This clone was recorded only once. In nucleotides, the CDR3 is TGTGCCAGCGGGGGACAGGGAGGGGAAAAACTGTTTTTT. The encoded protein is CASGGQGGEKLFF. J is TRBJ1-4 and V is TRBV6-6; 9 bases match TRBD1. CDR3 length: 13 residues. J lost 8 bases, V lost 8 bases, and 6 bases had no gene match. The V gene's germline CDR1 is MNHNY and CDR2 SVGAGI (reference sequence).

This chain links TRBV7-9 with TRBJ2-1, with 8 positions matching TRBD2. Trimming at V came to 4 bases and at J to 11 bases, leaving 7 bases not matched to a gene. The CDR3 is made up of 13 amino acids. The germline gives CDR1 SEHNR, CDR2 FQNEAQ (reference sequence). CDR3 region: CASSYPGGGQQFF. For the CDR3, the DNA is TGTGCCAGCAGCTATCCGGGCGGGGGGCAGCAGTTCTTC.